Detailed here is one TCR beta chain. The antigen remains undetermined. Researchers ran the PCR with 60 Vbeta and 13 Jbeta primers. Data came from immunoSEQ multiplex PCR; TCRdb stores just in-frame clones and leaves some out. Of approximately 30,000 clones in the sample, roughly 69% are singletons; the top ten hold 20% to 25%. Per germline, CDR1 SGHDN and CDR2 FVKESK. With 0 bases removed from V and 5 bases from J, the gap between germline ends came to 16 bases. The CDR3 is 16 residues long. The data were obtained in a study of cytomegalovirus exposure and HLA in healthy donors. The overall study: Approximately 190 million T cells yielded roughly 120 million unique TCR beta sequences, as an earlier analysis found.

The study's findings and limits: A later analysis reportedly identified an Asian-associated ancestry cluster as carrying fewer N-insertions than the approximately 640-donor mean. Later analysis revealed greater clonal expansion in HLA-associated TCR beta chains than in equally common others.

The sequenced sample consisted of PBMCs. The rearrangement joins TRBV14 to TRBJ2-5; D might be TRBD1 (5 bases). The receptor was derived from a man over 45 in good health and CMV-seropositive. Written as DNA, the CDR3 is TGTGCCAGCAGCCAAGATCTTAGGGGCTTGCGGGAGACCCAGTACTTC. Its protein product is CASSQDLRGLRETQYF.